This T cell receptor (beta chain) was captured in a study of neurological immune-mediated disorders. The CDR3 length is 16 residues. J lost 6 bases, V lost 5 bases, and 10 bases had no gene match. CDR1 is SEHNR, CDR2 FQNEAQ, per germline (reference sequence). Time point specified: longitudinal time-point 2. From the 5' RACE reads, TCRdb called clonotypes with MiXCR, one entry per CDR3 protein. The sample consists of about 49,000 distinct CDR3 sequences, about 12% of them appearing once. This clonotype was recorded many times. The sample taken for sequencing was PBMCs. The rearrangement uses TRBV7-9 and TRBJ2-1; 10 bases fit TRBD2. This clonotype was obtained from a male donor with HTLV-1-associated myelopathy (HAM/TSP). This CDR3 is CASSLSLAGSSNEQFF. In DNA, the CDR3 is TGTGCCAGCAGCCTATCACTAGCGGGGAGTAGCAATGAGCAGTTCTTC.